The T cell receptor beta chain described here comes from a study of early T cells in non-severe SARS-CoV-2 infection. Study-wide background: With bulk RNA from unsorted whole blood as input, sequencing yielded unpaired chains.

cDNA molecules, individually, were tagged with unique molecular identifiers. One entry per CDR3 protein results from TCRdb running MiXCR on the 5' RACE reads. This repertoire shows about 83,000 distinct CDR3 sequences, over 9% found once; its top ten account for approximately 7%. This clonotype occurred once. Germline lookup yields CDR1 SQVTM and CDR2 ANQGSEA. The V end lost 5 bases, the J end lost 0 bases, and 12 bases lay between the germline ends. The CDR3 runs to 14 residues. V and J are TRBV29-1 and TRBJ2-3, with D unresolved. The TCR originated in an adult who was a healthcare worker with PCR-confirmed SARS-CoV-2 infection or an uninfected control (not recorded which). Sequencing was carried out using whole blood. The chain's CDR3 is CSVPPGSSTDTQYF. The CDR3 nucleotides are TGCAGCGTTCCGCCAGGATCTAGCACAGATACGCAGTATTTT.